This TCR beta chain derives from a study of T cells in Graves' hyperthyroidism and ophthalmopathy (dated by TCRdb to between 2019 and 2020). For context, the study as a whole: Peripheral blood samples were taken at the time of initial diagnosis, prior to any treatment. A discovery cohort of 95 to 100 patients, 43 with Graves' ophthalmopathy and about 58 with stable Graves' hyperthyroidism, was used to find distinguishing TCR V-J signatures. Prospective prediction of ophthalmopathy was tested in an independent validation cohort consisting of some 19 hyperthyroidism patients and over 15 patients who later progressed to ophthalmopathy. The 80 to 100 discovery patients were randomly divided into training and test sets at a 7:3 ratio. In more than five Graves' hyperthyroidism patients, the study also compared T-cell repertoires from thyroid tissue with T-cell repertoires from blood. After blood sampling, hyperthyroidism patients were treated with methimazole at a starting dose of 30 mg daily, and ophthalmopathy patients were treated with high-dose intravenous methylprednisolone. The paper describes TCR Vbeta CDR3 sequencing of roughly 130 peripheral blood samples, made up of about 40 ophthalmopathy patients, approximately 73 hyperthyroidism patients and some 17 progressor patients. The study at large found these results: Ophthalmopathy was separated from stable hyperthyroidism by a 13 V-J signature model, with around 90% sensitivity and 81% to 82% specificity obtained in cross-validation and 80%/75% obtained in testing. In validation, progression to ophthalmopathy was predicted by the model with about 70% sensitivity and roughly 76% specificity, a median of about 6 months before onset. Most expanded thyroid clonotypes (frequency above 0.001) were also detected in blood, suggesting blood repertoires may reflect thyroid immune responses. No statistical method was used to fix the sample size in advance, and group allocation was not hidden from the investigators.

Amplification of TCR beta CDR3 regions was carried out from RNA transcripts. For the first round of RT-PCR on the TCR CDR3, the HTBI primer set was used together with the Qiagen OneStep RT-PCR kit. A second multiplex PCR round built the libraries, followed by size selection and purification. Paired-end sequencing of the libraries was performed with 100 bp reads on an Illumina HiSeq2000. As for the original processing: SOAPnuke was used to process the raw data, throwing out any read that contained adapters or uncalled bases, had a mean Phred below 15, or lacked an exact constant-primer or identifier match. COPE v1.2.5 was used to merge the high-quality paired reads, and each unique nucleotide sequence was defined as a clonotype. MiTCR v1.1 was used to align the clonotypes against IMGT TRBV, TRBD and TRBJ reference segments. The analysis was restricted to V-J combinations with a frequency above 0.0001, which together covered about 99% of the repertoires. A TCS score was defined as the ratio of F50 (clonal expansion) to E x V (chaos), with BLOSUM62-based TCRdist applied between CDR3 peptides within each V-J. Welch's t-statistics and random forest reduced fewer than 600 V-J features to roughly 13, which were used in a naive Bayes classifier (R e1071). Clones were called with MiXCR by TCRdb after fastp trimmed the public reads at Q25, and only in-frame beta chains were retained. Rows are unified per CDR3 protein, each entry keeping the most common DNA and genes. For this entry, the V and J calls and clone size follow TCRdb and not the study's own pipeline. The sample has hundreds of thousands of distinct CDR3 sequences on record, 12% to 15% of them singletons. Around 9.6% of the sample belongs to the ten largest clones.

CDR1 is given as MNHNS and CDR2 as SASEGT, both from the germline V gene. V loses 3 bases, J loses 4 bases, and the germline ends lie 14 bases apart. Counted from cysteine to phenylalanine, this CDR3 has 15 amino acids. CDR3 DNA is the only sequence kept; it has 45 bases, read in frame from the first base. Remarks on this clonotype: The antigen it recognizes is unknown. Base qualities are not at hand, and no much larger clone is one base apart.

Stable Graves' hyperthyroidism was defined as the absence of progression to ophthalmopathy over 18 months of follow-up. Hyperthyroidism patients were aged 18 to 65 years and newly diagnosed, with disease duration of less than 2 months. The study excluded patients with uncontrolled infections, other autoimmune diseases, pregnancy or lactation. Diagnoses were based on clinical symptoms, serum thyroxine and TRAb, thyroid ultrasound and orbital computed tomography. PBMCs were separated from about 10 ml of fresh peripheral blood using Ficoll-Paque density gradient centrifugation. Trizol reagent was used to extract total RNA, and RNA quality was then checked on an Agilent 2100 Bioanalyzer.

The TCR was taken from a woman younger than 35 with Graves' hyperthyroidism. The chain is made from TRBV6-1 and TRBJ2-3; tentative D gene TRBD2, with 5 bases matching. Sequencing was carried out using blood. The DNA sequence is TGTGCCAGCAGTGACTTGAACTCGGGATCAGATACGCAGTATTTT. This encodes CASSDLNSGSDTQYF.